This is a list of T cell receptor beta chains from one sample in a study of regulatory T cells in long-lasting Graves disease. In TCRdb, the multiplex PCR reads were re-called with MiXCR into one record per CDR3 protein. This table holds approximately 400,000 distinct CDR3 sequences, about 15% found once. The sample was also reused in another study, on T cells in Graves' hyperthyroidism and ophthalmopathy.

This material consisted of peripheral blood mononuclear cells (PBMCs), taken at new diagnosis, from a patient treated with antithyroid drugs. These receptors came from a woman aged 40 to 50 with Graves disease. CDR3s include the opening cysteine and the closing phenylalanine or tryptophan. The order of the fields is V gene, clone size, D gene, J gene, CDR3 DNA, CDR3 protein. The D gene is left open where the match is weak. Expanded clones get a size class; other rows say once, few or many, or leave the size out.

TRBV5-1,.,TRBD2,TRBJ2-1,TGCGCCAGCAGCTCGACTAGCGGGGGGGGATCCTACAATGAGCAGTTCTTC,CASSSTSGGGSYNEQFF
TRBV28,many,.,TRBJ2-3,TGTGCCAGCAGTTTAGGGGGACGGCTGCGGGATACGCAGTATTTT,CASSLGGRLRDTQYF
TRBV9,.,.,TRBJ2-1,TGTGCCAGCAGCCCTAGGACAGTAGTTGACAATGAGCAGTTCTTC,CASSPRTVVDNEQFF
TRBV28,many,.,TRBJ2-1,TGTGCCAGCAAAGTCTCTTCGTCTCCTACGTTCTTC,CASKVSSSPTFF
TRBV6-1,.,.,TRBJ2-7,TGTGCCAGCAGCCCCATTGGTATAGGGGAGCAGTACTTC,CASSPIGIGEQYF
TRBV4-3,few,TRBD1,TRBJ1-5,TGCGCCAGCAGCGAAGGGACAGGGGGCGGTCAGCCCCAGCATTTT,CASSEGTGGGQPQHF
TRBV19,many,.,TRBJ1-1,TGTGCCAGTAGTATGTTCCAGAACACTGAAGCTTTCTTT,CASSMFQNTEAFF
TRBV11-2,many,TRBD1,TRBJ2-3,TGTGCCAGCAGCTTACCCCCAGGGGGCAATGGGAGAACAGATACGCAGTATTTT,CASSLPPGGNGRTDTQYF
TRBV5-1,.,TRBD1,TRBJ2-7,TGCGCCAGCAGCTTGGGTTCAGGGGGCGACGAGCAGTACTTC,CASSLGSGGDEQYF
TRBV2,many,.,TRBJ2-1,TGTGCCAGCAGTGATGGAGGGTCGCTACGGAATGAGCAGTTCTTC,CASSDGGSLRNEQFF
TRBV12-3/TRBV12-4,many,TRBD1,TRBJ1-5,TGTGCCAGCAGTCCCCCGGACAGGGGCAATCAGCCCCAGCATTTT,CASSPPDRGNQPQHF
TRBV5-1,many,TRBD1,TRBJ2-4,TGCGCCAGCAGCTTCACCCTAGGACAGGAGAACATTCAGTACTTC,CASSFTLGQENIQYF
TRBV15,few,.,TRBJ1-4,TGTGCCACCAGCAGAGCCGGCGGGGCAACTAATGAAAAACTGTTTTTT,CATSRAGGATNEKLFF
TRBV6-5,many,TRBD1,TRBJ1-1,TGTGCCAGCAGTTACGCGACCCCGCGGCAACAGGGGGCTAGGACTGAAGCTTTCTTT,CASSYATPRQQGARTEAFF
TRBV5-4,many,TRBD2,TRBJ2-3,TGTGCCAGCAGCACCGCTAGCGGGAGAACGCACATCCCAGATACGCAGTATTTT,CASSTASGRTHIPDTQYF
TRBV5-1,few,.,TRBJ2-7,TGCGCCAGCAGCAAGACAGGTCCTACAGGCTCCTACGAGCAGTACTTC,CASSKTGPTGSYEQYF
TRBV7-2,many,.,TRBJ2-5,TGTGCCAGCAGCTCTCGACAGCAAGAGACCCAGTACTTC,CASSSRQQETQYF
TRBV4-1,.,TRBD2,TRBJ2-7,TGCGCCAGCAGCCATCAGACGGGAGGCTACGAGCAGTACTTC,CASSHQTGGYEQYF